Following are 26 T cell receptor beta chains from one sample sequenced in a study of T cell responses to AZD1222 COVID-19 vaccine. Produced via immunoSEQ multiplex PCR; TCRdb's table is partial and in-frame only. The table shows just under 150,000 clones, with roughly 90% occurring only once. This specimen consisted of peripheral blood, obtained 28 days after the second AZD1222 dose. Source of these receptors: an adult who received the AZD1222 COVID-19 vaccine.

The chain couples TRBV18 to TRBJ2-7; TRBD2 agrees at 7 bases. From germline, CDR1 is KGHSH and CDR2 LQKENI. After removal of 8 bases from V and 1 base from J, the junction contained 5 bases not matched to a gene. The CDR3 runs to 13 residues. In DNA, the CDR3 is TGTGCCAGCACTCCCGGGGGGTCCTACGAGCAGTACTTC. This translates into CASTPGGSYEQYF.

This clone was picked up one time. This chain links TRBV7-2 with TRBJ1-6; D remains unclear. Germline V gives CDR1 SGHTA, CDR2 FQGNSA. The length of the CDR3 is 16 residues. With 4 bases removed from V and 7 bases from J, the gap between germline ends came to 17 bases. As DNA, the CDR3 is TGTGCCAGCAGCTCCCAGTCTTCGCTTGGGAATTCACCCCTCCACTTT. Translated: CASSSQSSLGNSPLHF. The whole variable domain, filled in from reference TRBV7-2 and TRBJ1-6, reads GAGVSQSPSNKVTEKGKDVELRCDPISGHTALYWYRQSLGQGLEFLIYFQGNSAPDKSGLPSDRFSAERTGGSVSTLTIQRTQQEDSAVYLCASSSQSSLGNSPLHFGNGTRLTVT.

This chain links TRBV21-1 with TRBJ1-6; the table's D call TRBD1 went unverified against the DNA. TRBV21-1 is an annotated pseudogene. The CDR3 is 19 residues long. The CDR3 reads CASSKGDRDHFTYNSPLHF. The CDR3 DNA follows: TGTGCCAGCAGCAAAGGGGACAGGGACCACTTTACTTATAATTCACCCCTCCACTTT.

The J gene is TRBJ1-1, the V gene TRBV11-2, with 8 nucleotides matching TRBD1. Germline values: CDR1 SGHAT, CDR2 FQNNGV. After removal of 6 bases from V and 10 bases from J, the junction contained 10 bases not matched to a gene. The CDR3 has 13 amino acids. CDR3 amino acids: CASSSTGGRGAFF. The DNA of the CDR3 is TGTGCCAGCAGTTCTACAGGGGGTCGAGGAGCTTTCTTT.

The chain employs TRBV19 and TRBJ1-6; D may be TRBD1 (5 bases). With 2 bases removed from V and 10 bases from J, the gap between germline ends came to 12 bases. Germline V gene lookup returns CDR1 LNHDA and CDR2 SQIVND (reference sequence). The CDR3 is 14 residues long. The CDR3 sequence: CASSIRGESSPLHF. DNA of the CDR3: TGTGCCAGTAGTATACGAGGGGAATCGTCACCCCTCCACTTT.

The chain links TRBV19 to TRBJ2-7, with D unresolved. Germline lookup yields CDR1 LNHDA and CDR2 SQIVND (reference sequence). This CDR3 region has 13 residues. The germline V and J ends were trimmed by 5 bases and 4 bases, with 12 bases remaining between them. Written as DNA, the CDR3 is TGTGCCAGTAGTTCCCGACCGGGTTACGAGCAGTACTTC. As protein: CASSSRPGYEQYF.

This clone was picked up a small number of times. The gene calls are TRBV11-3 and TRBJ1-1; D is ambiguous. CDR1 is SGHNT and CDR2 is YENEEA in the germline V gene. V dropped 6 bases and J dropped 3 bases, with 8 bases sitting between them. This CDR3 spans 12 amino acids. The CDR3 DNA reads as TGTGCCAGCAGGGACTGGGACACTGAAGCTTTCTTT. As protein: CASRDWDTEAFF.

V gene TRBV6-2 or TRBV6-3 combines with J gene TRBJ2-3, with 16 nucleotides matching TRBD2. The V segment lost 0 bases and the J segment 2 bases; nucleotides outside the gene matches: 8. The germline CDR1 and CDR2 sequences are MNHEY and SVGEGT. The CDR3 is 20 amino acids. CDR3 residues: CASSYSLGLAGGPPTDTQYF. The CDR3 DNA reads as TGTGCCAGCAGTTACTCCCTGGGACTAGCGGGAGGGCCGCCCACAGATACGCAGTATTTT.

The J gene is TRBJ2-7, the V gene TRBV20-1; 8 nucleotides align to TRBD2. V lost 3 bases and J lost 0; bases outside the gene matches: 7. The CDR3 length is 15 residues. Germline CDR1 and CDR2: DFQATT and SNEGSKA (reference sequence). DNA for the CDR3: TGCAGTGCTAGTTTGTCCGGGAGGGTCTCCTACGAGCAGTACTTC. This codes for CSASLSGRVSYEQYF.

The chain joins TRBV7-9 to TRBJ1-3; D is unclear. The germline gives CDR1 SEHNR, CDR2 FQNEAQ (reference sequence). Between the trimmed V and J ends, which lost 4 bases and 0 bases, there was a span of 13 bases. The CDR3 loop spans 16 amino acids. The CDR3 protein is CASSSGATRSGNTIYF. Written as DNA, the CDR3 is TGTGCCAGCAGCTCAGGCGCTACCCGCTCTGGAAACACCATATATTTT. Based on the CDR3 plus reference TRBV7-9 and TRBJ1-3, the full variable domain is DTGVSQNPRHKITKRGQNVTFRCDPISEHNRLYWYRQTLGQGPEFLTYFQNEAQLEKSRLLSDRFSAERPKGSFSTLEIQRTEQGDSAMYLCASSSGATRSGNTIYFGEGSWLTVV.

This clone was observed a few times. This chain connects TRBV6-6 to TRBJ2-1; possibly TRBD2 for D (5 bases). This CDR3 has 13 residues. CDR1 is MNHNY, CDR2 SVGAGI, per germline (reference sequence). Trimming shortened V by 2 bases and J by 9 bases, and 11 bases separated the two germline ends. DNA for the CDR3: TGTGCCAGCAGTTACAACCTTGGAGGTGAGCAGTTCTTC. Translation gives CASSYNLGGEQFF.

V gene TRBV12-3 or TRBV12-4 combines with J gene TRBJ2-5, with D possibly TRBD2 on 6 matching bases. V gave up 5 bases and J gave up 3 bases, with 10 bases separating them. The CDR3 totals 13 residues. The CDR3 nucleotides read TGTGCCAGCAGTCCCTCGGGGGAAGAGACCCAGTACTTC. It yields the protein CASSPSGEETQYF.

The chain has TRBV24-1 and TRBJ2-1; 7 positions match TRBD1. V was pared by 9 bases and J by 6 bases, with 10 bases of the junction left unmatched. CDR3 size: 14 residues. CDR1 and CDR2 from the germline V gene are KGHDR and SFDVKD. CDR3 sequence reads: CATQGTALANEQFF. CDR3 bases: TGTGCCACCCAGGGGACAGCGCTTGCCAATGAGCAGTTCTTC.

The gene calls are TRBV9 and TRBJ2-1, with unresolved D. Germline assignment: CDR1 SGDLS and CDR2 YYNGEE. V gave up 0 bases and J gave up 3 bases, with 7 bases separating them. The CDR3 loop spans 14 amino acids. DNA for the CDR3: TGTGCCAGCAGCGTAGAGGCCTTCTACAATGAGCAGTTCTTC. It specifies CASSVEAFYNEQFF.

This clone was detected once. The chain has TRBV10-3 and TRBJ1-1; perhaps TRBD1 as D (5 bases). The V end was cut by 6 bases, the J end by 1 base, with 12 bases between. Germline values: CDR1 ENHRY, CDR2 SYGVKD. The CDR3 totals 14 residues. As DNA, the CDR3 is TGTGCCATCAGCCCGGGACCGAAGAACACTGAAGCTTTCTTT. Protein: CAISPGPKNTEAFF.

In DNA, the CDR3 is TGCGCCAGCAGCTTGGCAGGGGCGTTCACTGAAGCTTTCTTT. Amino acids: CASSLAGAFTEAFF. V usage is TRBV5-1 and J usage is TRBJ1-1; D may be TRBD1 (6 bases). There are 14 residues in the CDR3. Per germline, CDR1 SGHRS and CDR2 YFSETQ. Trimming took 0 bases from V and 4 from J, leaving 10 bases between them.

The rearrangement links TRBV15 to TRBJ2-7; weak D call: TRBD1 (6 bases). V was clipped by 0 bases and J by 2 bases, with 14 bases between them. CDR3 length: 16 residues. In germline, CDR1 is LNHNV, CDR2 YYDKDF (reference sequence). The CDR3 here is CATSRDKWGQPYEQYF. In DNA, the CDR3 is TGTGCCACCAGCAGAGATAAGTGGGGACAACCCTACGAGCAGTACTTC.

This chain connects TRBV2 to TRBJ2-5, with 8 bases fitting TRBD2. This CDR3 spans 17 amino acids. Trimming removed 3 bases from V and 7 bases from J; junction bases left unmatched: 16. Per the germline V gene, CDR1 is SNHLY and CDR2 is FYNNEI. The CDR3 protein is CASSDNVPGLESRTQYF. The DNA for the CDR3 is TGTGCCAGCAGTGATAACGTTCCGGGACTAGAGTCTCGGACCCAGTACTTC. The full variable domain, its missing parts supplied by reference TRBV2 and TRBJ2-5, is EPEVTQTPSHQVTQMGQEVILRCVPISNHLYFYWYRQILGQKVEFLVSFYNNEISEKSEIFDDQFSVERPDGSNFTLKIRSTKLEDSAMYFCASSDNVPGLESRTQYFGPGTRLLVL.

This clone has a single count. The V call is TRBV30, the J call TRBJ1-1; D remains ambiguous. The CDR3 runs to 11 residues. V was trimmed by 2 bases and J by 1 base, leaving 2 bases between them. From germline, CDR1 is GTSNPN and CDR2 SVGIG (reference sequence). CDR3 residues: CAWSKNTEAFF. CDR3 bases: TGTGCCTGGAGTAAGAACACTGAAGCTTTCTTT.

V gene TRBV6-1 combines with J gene TRBJ1-4; no firm D call. Germline loops: CDR1 MNHNS, CDR2 SASEGT. Trimming took off 3 bases at V and 8 bases at J, with 16 bases between the two ends. This CDR3 comprises 15 residues. CDR3 amino acids: CASSDPGRGGEKLFF. As DNA, the CDR3 is TGTGCCAGCAGTGACCCCGGACGGGGAGGGGAAAAACTGTTTTTT.

As for this clone: The same CDR3 is also encoded by other DNA sequences in this sample. The rearrangement links TRBV11-2 to TRBJ2-7; TRBD2 matches 9 bases. CDR1 is SGHAT, CDR2 FQNNGV, per germline. The CDR3 runs to 14 residues. V was clipped by 5 bases and J by 4 bases; unmatched bases: 6. CDR3 sequence: CASSPGLAGYEQYF. CDR3 in DNA: TGTGCCAGCAGCCCGGGACTAGCAGGGTACGAGCAGTACTTC.

The rearrangement links TRBV30 to TRBJ1-3; no definite D call. This CDR3 has 16 amino acids. Trimming took 0 bases from V and 0 from J, leaving 12 bases between them. Germline lookup yields CDR1 GTSNPN and CDR2 SVGIG (reference sequence). CDR3 amino acids: CAWSVHNSHSGNTIYF. In DNA, the CDR3 is TGTGCCTGGAGTGTACACAACAGCCACTCTGGAAACACCATATATTTT.

The genes are TRBV11-3 and TRBJ1-1; TRBD1 matches at 7 bases. Germline lookup yields CDR1 SGHNT and CDR2 YENEEA. The CDR3 covers 14 residues. After removal of 5 bases from V and 1 base from J, the junction contained 4 bases not matched to a gene. CDR3: CASSPRTGNTEAFF. DNA for the CDR3: TGTGCCAGCAGCCCGAGGACAGGGAACACTGAAGCTTTCTTT.

The chain has TRBV7-2 and TRBJ2-1; D gene unclear. CDR3 length: 14 residues. Germline V gives CDR1 SGHTA, CDR2 FQGNSA. V was cut by 4 bases and J by 7 bases, with 14 bases left in between. The CDR3 loop reads CASSSSLSVNEQFF. CDR3 nucleotides: TGTGCCAGCAGCTCATCTCTCTCAGTGAATGAGCAGTTCTTC. The whole variable domain, remainder taken from reference TRBV7-2 and TRBJ2-1, is GAGVSQSPSNKVTEKGKDVELRCDPISGHTALYWYRQSLGQGLEFLIYFQGNSAPDKSGLPSDRFSAERTGGSVSTLTIQRTQQEDSAVYLCASSSSLSVNEQFFGPGTRLTVL.

The CDR3 DNA reads TGCGCCAGCAGCCAAGATGAAGGCAGGACGAACTATGGCTACACCTTC. This codes for CASSQDEGRTNYGYTF. This chain connects TRBV4-3 to TRBJ1-2, with D unclear. This CDR3 contains 16 residues. CDR1 and CDR2 from the germline V gene are LGHNA and YSLEER. Trimming cost V 0 bases and J 2 bases, with 13 bases left between them.

For the CDR3, the DNA is TGTGCCACCCAACCATATAGCAATCAGCCCCAGCATTTT. Protein: CATQPYSNQPQHF. The chain recombines TRBV6-5 with TRBJ1-5; D gene unclear. CDR3 size: 13 residues. Trimming took off 10 bases at V and 0 bases at J, with 10 bases between the two ends. Looked up from germline, CDR1 is MNHEY and CDR2 is SVGAGI.